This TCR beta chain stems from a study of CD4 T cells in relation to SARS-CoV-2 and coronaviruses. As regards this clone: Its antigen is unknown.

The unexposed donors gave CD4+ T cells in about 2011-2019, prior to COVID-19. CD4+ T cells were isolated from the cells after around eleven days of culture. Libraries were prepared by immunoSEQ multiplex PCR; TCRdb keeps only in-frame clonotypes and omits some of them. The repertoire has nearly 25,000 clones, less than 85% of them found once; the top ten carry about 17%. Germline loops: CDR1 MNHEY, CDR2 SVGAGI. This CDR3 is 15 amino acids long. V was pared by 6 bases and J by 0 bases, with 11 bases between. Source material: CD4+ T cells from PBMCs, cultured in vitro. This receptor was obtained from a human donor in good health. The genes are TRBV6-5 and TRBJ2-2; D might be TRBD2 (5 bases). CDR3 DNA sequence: TGTGCCAGCAGGAAAGACGGGGCGAACACCGGGGAGCTGTTTTTT. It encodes CASRKDGANTGELFF.